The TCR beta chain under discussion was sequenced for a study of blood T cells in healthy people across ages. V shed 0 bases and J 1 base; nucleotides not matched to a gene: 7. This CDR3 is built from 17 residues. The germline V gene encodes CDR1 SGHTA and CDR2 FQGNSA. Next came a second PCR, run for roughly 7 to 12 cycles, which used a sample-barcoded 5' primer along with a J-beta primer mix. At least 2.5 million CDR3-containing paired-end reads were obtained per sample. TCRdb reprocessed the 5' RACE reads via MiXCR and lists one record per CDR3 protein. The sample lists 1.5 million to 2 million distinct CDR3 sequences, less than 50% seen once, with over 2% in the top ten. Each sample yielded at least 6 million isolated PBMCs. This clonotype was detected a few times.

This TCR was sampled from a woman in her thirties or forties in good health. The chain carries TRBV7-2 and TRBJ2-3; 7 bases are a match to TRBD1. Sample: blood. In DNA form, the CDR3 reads TGTGCCAGCAGCTTAGCCCGACAGGGAAGGCGCACAGATACGCAGTATTTT. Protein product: CASSLARQGRRTDTQYF.